The T cell receptor (beta chain) described here comes from a study of blood T cell repertoires in COVID-19. Overall study: The origin of the acute and convalescent COVID-19 samples was the United States, Italy and Spain. PBMCs, B-cell-depleted T cells, or T cells provided the cDNA or gDNA that made up the material.

J lost 6 bases, V lost 3 bases, and 6 bases had no gene match. Germline lookup yields CDR1 SGDLS and CDR2 YYNGEE. The CDR3 length is 15 residues. Original analysis: Estimates of nucleated cell counts were drawn from the amplification of reference gene primers. Repertoires were generated with immunoSEQ multiplex PCR, while TCRdb's copy carries only in-frame clones and drops some. V, J and clone size derive from that table, while D and trimming were established from the DNA sequence. Seen here are about 210,000 clones, around 85% observed once, and the top ten hold around 0.72%. Sequencing was done on a sample of peripheral blood. V and J are TRBV9 and TRBJ2-1, with 10 bases fitting TRBD2. The receptor was derived from a man aged 40-55 years with acute or convalescent COVID-19. Here the CDR3 DNA reads TGTGCCAGCAGCGCTAGCGGGGGACTCACCAATGAGCAGTTCTTC. Encoded protein: CASSASGGLTNEQFF.